This T cell receptor beta chain was captured in a study of blood T cells in healthy people across ages. The CDR3 has 14 residues. Germline lookup yields CDR1 MNHNS and CDR2 SASEGT. V lost 7 bases, J lost 7 bases, and 9 bases stayed unmatched. It was with a sample-barcoded 5' primer and a J-beta primer mix that a second PCR of about 7 to 12 cycles was run. TCRdb used MiXCR to reprocess the 5' RACE reads, holding one entry per CDR3 protein. The data show 750,000 to 950,000 distinct CDR3 sequences, with 40% to 65% seen just once and roughly 40% held by the top ten. This TCR came from a man older than 75 in good health. The chain links TRBV6-1 to TRBJ2-1; 8 nucleotides line up with TRBD2. The specimen was blood. The CDR3, as DNA: TGTGCCAGCAACCTGGGACTAGGGGGGAATGAGCAGTTCTTC. It specifies CASNLGLGGNEQFF.